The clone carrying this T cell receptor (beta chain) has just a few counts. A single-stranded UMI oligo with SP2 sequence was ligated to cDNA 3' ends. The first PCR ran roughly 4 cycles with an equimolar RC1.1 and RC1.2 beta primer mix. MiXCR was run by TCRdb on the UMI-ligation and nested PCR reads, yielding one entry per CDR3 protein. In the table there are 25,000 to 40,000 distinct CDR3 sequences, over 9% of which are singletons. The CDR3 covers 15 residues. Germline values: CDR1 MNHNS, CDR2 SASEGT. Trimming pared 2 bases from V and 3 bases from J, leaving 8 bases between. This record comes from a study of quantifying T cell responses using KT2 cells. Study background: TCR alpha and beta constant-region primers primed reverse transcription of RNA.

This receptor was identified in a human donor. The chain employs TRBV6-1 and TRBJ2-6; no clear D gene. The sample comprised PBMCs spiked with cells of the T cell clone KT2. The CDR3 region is CASSENPYGANVLTF. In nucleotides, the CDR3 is TGTGCCAGCAGTGAAAATCCTTATGGGGCCAACGTCCTGACTTTC.